The 17 T cell receptor beta chains given below trace back to one sample, sequenced in a study of CD8+ T cells in alopecia areata. RNA, once extracted, was reverse transcribed into cDNA for use as the sequencing template. The data were produced by immunoSEQ multiplex PCR, yet TCRdb's version contains in-frame clones alone and is incomplete. Of roughly 230,000 clones listed, roughly 40% were seen once; the top ten hold over 2.5%. Sample treatment: oral pan-JAK inhibitor, 5-10 mg twice daily. The source was CD4+ T cells sorted from blood, collected at approximately week 37, from a patient treated with tofacitinib. These receptors were obtained from a human donor with alopecia areata.

The V gene is TRBV5-5, the J gene TRBJ1-1, with no clear D. In germline, CDR1 is SGHKS, CDR2 YYEKEE (reference sequence). CDR3 length: 13 amino acids. V dropped 2 bases and J dropped 7 bases, with 12 bases sitting between them. CDR3 loop: CASSLTATYEAFF. CDR3 nucleotides: TGTGCCAGCAGCTTAACAGCAACCTATGAAGCTTTCTTT.

The rearrangement uses TRBV4-2 and TRBJ2-7, with 7 bases lining up with TRBD2. Trimming took 0 bases from V and 3 from J; bases not matched to a gene: 11. This CDR3 is built from 17 residues. Germline V gene lookup returns CDR1 LGHNA and CDR2 YNFKEQ. CDR3 sequence reads: CASSQDWSSGNNYEQYF. The CDR3 DNA reads TGTGCCAGCAGCCAAGATTGGTCCAGCGGGAACAACTACGAGCAGTACTTC.

The chain recombines TRBV27 with TRBJ2-7, with D possibly matching TRBD1 (6 bases). The CDR3 consists of 14 residues. Germline V CDR1 and CDR2: MNHEY, SMNVEV (reference sequence). V lost 0 bases, J lost 2 bases, and 8 bases lay in between. The CDR3 nucleotides read TGTGCCAGCAGTTTATCCAGGGGCCCCTACGAGCAGTACTTC. Residues: CASSLSRGPYEQYF.

This clone was counted a single time. This chain connects TRBV15 to TRBJ2-2; possibly TRBD1 for D (5 bases). The length of the CDR3 is 17 residues. The V end was cut by 0 bases, the J end by 5 bases, with 16 bases between. The germline gives CDR1 LNHNV, CDR2 YYDKDF (reference sequence). For the CDR3, the DNA is TGTGCCACCAGCAGAGATTTTCTTCAGGGTGTAACCGGGGAGCTGTTTTTT. As protein: CATSRDFLQGVTGELFF.

The genes are TRBV19 and TRBJ2-7, with D possibly matching TRBD2 (5 bases). In germline, CDR1 is LNHDA, CDR2 SQIVND (reference sequence). Trimming took off 3 bases at V and 3 bases at J, with 15 bases between the two ends. This CDR3 has 15 residues. The CDR3 DNA is TGTGCCAGTAGTATGAGAGGGTATCCCGACTACGAGCAGTACTTC. It is translated as CASSMRGYPDYEQYF.

The genes are TRBV6-5 and TRBJ2-7; TRBD2 agrees at 9 bases. This CDR3 spans 13 amino acids. Trimming took 6 bases from V and 5 from J; bases not matched to a gene: 5. Germline CDR1 MNHEY, CDR2 SVGAGI. In DNA, the CDR3 is TGTGCCAGCAGAAAACTAGCGGGCCACGAGCAGTACTTC. It codes for CASRKLAGHEQYF.

V and J are TRBV6-5 and TRBJ2-3; TRBD1 matches at 7 bases. This CDR3 has 15 amino acids. The germline CDR1 and CDR2 sequences are MNHEY and SVGAGI. Trimming cost V 5 bases and J 2 bases; bases outside gene matches: 7. The CDR3 protein is CASSRMDRYTDTQYF. The CDR3 DNA follows: TGTGCCAGCAGTAGGATGGACAGGTACACAGATACGCAGTATTTT.

This clone has only one observation. V gene TRBV15 combines with J gene TRBJ2-5; D gene unclear. V lost 1 base and J lost 1, with 10 bases in between. The length of the CDR3 is 15 residues. Germline CDR1 reads LNHNV; CDR2 reads YYDKDF (reference sequence). The CDR3 coding sequence is TGTGCCACCAGCAGAGCTGGCGGCCTCCAAGAGACCCAGTACTTC. Its protein is CATSRAGGLQETQYF.

The rearrangement uses TRBV2 and TRBJ2-5; TRBD2 is a possible D gene (5 bases). Germline V gives CDR1 SNHLY, CDR2 FYNNEI. The CDR3 contains 15 residues. V was pared by 2 bases and J by 1 base, with 11 bases between. The CDR3 DNA follows: TGTGCCAGCAGTGAATGGCGGGCGGGCCAAGAGACCCAGTACTTC. It yields the protein CASSEWRAGQETQYF.

CDR3 nucleotides: TGCGCCAGCAGCCAAGAAGAGTGGAGGGGCGGGGAGCTGTTTTTT. It encodes CASSQEEWRGGELFF. The chain couples TRBV4-1 to TRBJ2-2; D possibly corresponds to TRBD2 (6 bases). Trimming left V 0 bases short and J 7 bases short, with 12 bases between. Germline CDR1 reads MGHRA; CDR2 reads YSYEKL. CDR3 length equals 15 residues.

The chain has TRBV5-1 and TRBJ2-1; tentative D call: TRBD2 (5 bases). V was pared by 6 bases and J by 0 bases, with 10 bases between. The V gene's germline CDR1 is SGHRS and CDR2 YFSETQ. The CDR3 runs to 14 residues. The CDR3: CASTEGSSYNEQFF. The CDR3 nucleotides are TGCGCCAGCACCGAGGGCAGCTCCTACAATGAGCAGTTCTTC.

The rearrangement uses TRBV30 and TRBJ2-7; no clear D. Germline V gives CDR1 GTSNPN, CDR2 SVGIG (reference sequence). The ends were cut back, 2 bases at V and 3 bases at J, with 5 bases in the middle. This CDR3 is built from 11 residues. This CDR3 is CAWSNNYEQYF. CDR3 DNA sequence: TGTGCCTGGAGTAACAACTACGAGCAGTACTTC.

The rearrangement links TRBV29-1 to TRBJ2-3, with D maybe TRBD2 (6 bases). The CDR3 runs to 14 residues. Germline V CDR1 and CDR2: SQVTM, ANQGSEA. V was shortened by 4 bases and J by 5 bases, with 16 bases between the two germline ends. The CDR3 spells CSVVWASDLDTQYF. In DNA form, the CDR3 reads TGCAGCGTTGTTTGGGCTAGCGATCTAGATACGCAGTATTTT.

This clone was recorded at least ten times. In DNA form, the CDR3 reads TGTGCCAGCAGCTTCTACGTTGAGCAGTTCTTC. Its protein product is CASSFYVEQFF. The rearrangement uses TRBV7-2 and TRBJ2-1, with D unclear. Germline V CDR1 and CDR2: SGHTA, FQGNSA. V lost 3 bases to trimming and J lost 9 bases, with 6 bases between them. This CDR3 has 11 amino acids.

This rearrangement joins TRBV30 to TRBJ2-5; D may correspond to TRBD1 or TRBD2 (5 bases each). Germline V lookup: CDR1 GTSNPN, CDR2 SVGIG (reference sequence). Trimming stripped 0 bases from V and 7 bases from J, with 12 bases between. CDR3 length: 13 amino acids. CDR3 coding DNA: TGTGCCTGGAGTGTACGAGGGGATGGGACCCAGTACTTC. This sequence encodes CAWSVRGDGTQYF. The full variable domain, in which reference TRBV30 and TRBJ2-5 provide the parts outside the CDR3, is SQTIHQWPATLVQPVGSPLSLECTVEGTSNPNLYWYRQAAGRGLQLLFYSVGIGQISSEVPQNLSASRPQDRQFILSSKKLLLSDSGFYLCAWSVRGDGTQYFGPGTRLLVL.

The chain couples TRBV11-3 to TRBJ2-1, with D possibly being TRBD1 (5 bases). V gave up 4 bases and J gave up 3 bases, with 13 bases separating them. Looked up from germline, CDR1 is SGHNT and CDR2 is YENEEA. The CDR3 contains 15 residues. The chain's CDR3 is CASSSGLTVYNEQFF. The CDR3 nucleotides are TGTGCCAGCAGCTCCGGATTGACAGTCTACAATGAGCAGTTCTTC.

CDR3 sequence reads: CSVDRRQYGYTF. CDR3 DNA: TGCAGCGTTGACCGGAGACAGTATGGCTACACCTTC. The chain carries TRBV29-1 and TRBJ1-2, with D tentatively TRBD1 (5 bases). V was pared by 3 bases and J by 5 bases, with 10 bases between. Germline V CDR1 and CDR2: SQVTM, ANQGSEA. This CDR3 region has 12 residues.